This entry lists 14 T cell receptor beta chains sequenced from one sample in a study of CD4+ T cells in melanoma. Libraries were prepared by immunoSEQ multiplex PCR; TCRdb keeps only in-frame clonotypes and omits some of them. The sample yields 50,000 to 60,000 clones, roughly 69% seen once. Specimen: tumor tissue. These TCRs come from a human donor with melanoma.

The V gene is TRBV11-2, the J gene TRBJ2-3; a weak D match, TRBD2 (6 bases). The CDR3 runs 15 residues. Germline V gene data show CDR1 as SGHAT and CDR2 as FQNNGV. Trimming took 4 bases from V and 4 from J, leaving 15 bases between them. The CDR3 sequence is CASSYRGGVPDTQYF. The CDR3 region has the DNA TGTGCCAGCAGCTACCGGGGAGGAGTCCCAGATACGCAGTATTTT.

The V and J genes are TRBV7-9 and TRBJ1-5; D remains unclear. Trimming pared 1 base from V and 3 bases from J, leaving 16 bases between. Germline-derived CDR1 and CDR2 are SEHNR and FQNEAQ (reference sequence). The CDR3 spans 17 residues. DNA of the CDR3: TGTGCCAGCAGCTTAGGTTCCCCTAGGAGTCACAATCAGCCCCAGCATTTT. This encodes CASSLGSPRSHNQPQHF. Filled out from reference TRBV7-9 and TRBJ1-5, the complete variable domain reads DTGVSQNPRHKITKRGQNVTFRCDPISEHNRLYWYRQTLGQGPEFLTYFQNEAQLEKSRLLSDRFSAERPKGSFSTLEIQRTEQGDSAMYLCASSLGSPRSHNQPQHFGDGTRLSIL.

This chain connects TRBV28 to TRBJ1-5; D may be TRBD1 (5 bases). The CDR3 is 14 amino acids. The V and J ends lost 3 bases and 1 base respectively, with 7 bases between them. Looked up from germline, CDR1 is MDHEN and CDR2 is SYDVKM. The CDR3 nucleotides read TGTGCCAGCAGTTTGACAGCGAGCAATCAGCCCCAGCATTTT. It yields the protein CASSLTASNQPQHF.

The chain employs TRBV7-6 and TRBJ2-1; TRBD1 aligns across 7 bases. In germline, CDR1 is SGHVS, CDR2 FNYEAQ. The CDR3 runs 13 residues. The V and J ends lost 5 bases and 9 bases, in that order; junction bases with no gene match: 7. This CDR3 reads CASSPRDSPEQFF. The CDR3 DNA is TGTGCCAGCAGCCCTCGGGACAGTCCTGAGCAGTTCTTC.

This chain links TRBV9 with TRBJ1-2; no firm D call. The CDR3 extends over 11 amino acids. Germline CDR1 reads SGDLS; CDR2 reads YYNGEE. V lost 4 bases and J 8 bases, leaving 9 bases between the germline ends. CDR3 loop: CASSSSFGYTF. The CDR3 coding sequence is TGTGCCAGCAGCTCCAGTTTCGGCTACACCTTC.

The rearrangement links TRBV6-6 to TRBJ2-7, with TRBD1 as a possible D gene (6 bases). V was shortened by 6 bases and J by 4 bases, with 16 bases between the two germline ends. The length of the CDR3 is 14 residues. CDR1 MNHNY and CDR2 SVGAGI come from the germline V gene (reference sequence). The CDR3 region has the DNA TGTGCCAGCAGCGCAACCAACAGGGTTTACGAGCAGTACTTC. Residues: CASSATNRVYEQYF.

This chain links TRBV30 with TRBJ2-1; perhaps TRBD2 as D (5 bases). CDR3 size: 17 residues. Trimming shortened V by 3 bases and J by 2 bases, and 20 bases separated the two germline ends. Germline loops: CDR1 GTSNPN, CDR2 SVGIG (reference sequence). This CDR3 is CAWSNKRAGRPYNEQFF. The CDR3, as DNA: TGTGCCTGGAGCAACAAGAGGGCGGGCCGCCCCTACAATGAGCAGTTCTTC.

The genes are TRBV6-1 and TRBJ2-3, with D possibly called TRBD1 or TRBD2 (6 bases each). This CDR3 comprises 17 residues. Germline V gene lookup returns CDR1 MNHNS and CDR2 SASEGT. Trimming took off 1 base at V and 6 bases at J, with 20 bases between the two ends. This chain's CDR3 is CASSEVGWGARKDTQYF. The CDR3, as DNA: TGTGCCAGCAGTGAAGTGGGGTGGGGGGCTAGAAAGGATACGCAGTATTTT.

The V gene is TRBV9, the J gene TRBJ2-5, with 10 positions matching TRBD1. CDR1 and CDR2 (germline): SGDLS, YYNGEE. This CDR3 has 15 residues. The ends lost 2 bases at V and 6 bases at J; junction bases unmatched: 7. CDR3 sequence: CASSVGWGQGQTQYF. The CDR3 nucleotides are TGTGCCAGCAGCGTTGGTTGGGGACAGGGGCAGACCCAGTACTTC.

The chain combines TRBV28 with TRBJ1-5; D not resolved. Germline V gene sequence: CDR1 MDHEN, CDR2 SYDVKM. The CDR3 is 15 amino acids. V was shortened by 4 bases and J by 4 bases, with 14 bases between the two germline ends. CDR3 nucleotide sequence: TGTGCCAGCAGTTCAGACGGTGCCCTAAATCAGCCCCAGCATTTT. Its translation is CASSSDGALNQPQHF.

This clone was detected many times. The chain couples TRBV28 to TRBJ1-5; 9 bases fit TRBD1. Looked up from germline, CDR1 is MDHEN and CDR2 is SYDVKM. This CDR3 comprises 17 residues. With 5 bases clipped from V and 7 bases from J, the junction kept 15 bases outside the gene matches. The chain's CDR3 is CASSGLRGTGRRQPQHF. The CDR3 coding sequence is TGTGCCAGCAGTGGCCTTCGAGGGACAGGGCGGCGGCAGCCCCAGCATTTT.

The CDR3 protein is CASSVGAGGQTQYF. CDR3 DNA sequence: TGTGCCAGCAGCGTAGGTGCGGGGGGGCAGACCCAGTACTTC. The J gene is TRBJ2-5, the V gene TRBV9, with TRBD2 identical over 9 bases. The CDR3 covers 14 residues. With 0 bases clipped from V and 6 bases from J, the junction kept 3 bases outside the gene matches. Germline V CDR1 and CDR2: SGDLS, YYNGEE.

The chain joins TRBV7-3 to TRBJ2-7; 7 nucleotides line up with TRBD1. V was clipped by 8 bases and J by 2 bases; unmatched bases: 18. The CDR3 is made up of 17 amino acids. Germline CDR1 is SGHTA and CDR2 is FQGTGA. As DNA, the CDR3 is TGTGCCAGCTCCCTCAACCCCCACGGGACAGAGGCCTACGAGCAGTACTTC. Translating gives CASSLNPHGTEAYEQYF.

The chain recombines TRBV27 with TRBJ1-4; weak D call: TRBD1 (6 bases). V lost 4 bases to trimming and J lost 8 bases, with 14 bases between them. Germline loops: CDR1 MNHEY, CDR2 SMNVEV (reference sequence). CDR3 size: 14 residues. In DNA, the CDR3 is TGTGCCAGCAGTTCCACAGGGTTTCCAGAAAAACTGTTTTTT. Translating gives CASSSTGFPEKLFF. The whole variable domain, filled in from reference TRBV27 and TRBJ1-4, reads EAQVTQNPRYLITVTGKKLTVTCSQNMNHEYMSWYRQDPGLGLRQIYYSMNVEVTDKGDVPEGYKVSRKEKRNFPLILESPSPNQTSLYFCASSSTGFPEKLFFGSGTQLSVL.